Listed below are T cell receptor beta chains from one sample, sequenced in a study of breast tumors, draining lymph nodes, adjacent tissues. TCRdb re-called the multiplex PCR reads through MiXCR, storing one row per CDR3 protein. This table has over 35,000 distinct CDR3 sequences, approximately 37% appearing once. The sequenced sample was breast tumor tissue. Receptors originate from a female donor with breast cancer. Some clones in this sample may be carry-over from other donors' samples. CDR3s include the opening cysteine and the closing phenylalanine or tryptophan. Fields, in order: J gene, V gene, D gene, clone size, CDR3 DNA, CDR3 protein. A D gene is named only where the DNA matches it firmly. Size is omitted from some rows. Given values are once, few, many or a class for expanded clones.

j_gene: TRBJ2-7; v_gene: TRBV29-1; d_gene: -; abundance: many; CDR3nt: TGCAGCGTCAACCTCGGGGGCGAGCAGTACTTC; CDR3aa: CSVNLGGEQYF
j_gene: TRBJ2-6; v_gene: TRBV5-4; d_gene: TRBD2; abundance: -; CDR3nt: TGTGCCAGCAGCTTGGCTCTAGCGGGTCTCTCTGGGGCCAACGTCTTGACTTTC; CDR3aa: CASSLALAGLSGANVLTF
j_gene: TRBJ2-1; v_gene: TRBV4-2; d_gene: -; abundance: many; CDR3nt: TGTGCCAGCAGCCCCTGGACCACCTCCACCGTACTCAATGAGCAGTTCTTC; CDR3aa: CASSPWTTSTVLNEQFF
j_gene: TRBJ2-5; v_gene: TRBV14; d_gene: -; abundance: many; CDR3nt: TGTGCCAGCAGCCAAGGGCAAGGGCCGGGGGAGACCCAGTACTTC; CDR3aa: CASSQGQGPGETQYF
j_gene: TRBJ2-5; v_gene: TRBV15; d_gene: -; abundance: -; CDR3nt: TGTGCCACCAGCAGAGATCCGGGGGTTTTAGAGACCCAGTACTTC; CDR3aa: CATSRDPGVLETQYF
j_gene: TRBJ2-7; v_gene: TRBV7-6; d_gene: TRBD1; abundance: -; CDR3nt: TGTGCCAGCAGCGGACAGGGCTACGAGCAGTACTTC; CDR3aa: CASSGQGYEQYF
j_gene: TRBJ2-2; v_gene: TRBV29-1; d_gene: -; abundance: -; CDR3nt: TGCAGCGTTGGGGCCACTGACACCGGGGAGCTGTTTTTT; CDR3aa: CSVGATDTGELFF
j_gene: TRBJ1-4; v_gene: TRBV5-1; d_gene: -; abundance: -; CDR3nt: TGCGCCAGCAGCCTAGGGGTTTCAACTAATGAAAAACTGTTTTTT; CDR3aa: CASSLGVSTNEKLFF
j_gene: TRBJ1-2; v_gene: TRBV7-9; d_gene: TRBD1; abundance: many; CDR3nt: TGTGCCAGCAGCCTAAGGGACAGGCCGAACTATGGCTACACCTTC; CDR3aa: CASSLRDRPNYGYTF
j_gene: TRBJ2-1; v_gene: TRBV10-1; d_gene: TRBD1; abundance: -; CDR3nt: TGCGCCAGCAGTCCGGGACAGGATTACAATGAGCAGTTCTTC; CDR3aa: CASSPGQDYNEQFF
j_gene: TRBJ2-5; v_gene: TRBV7-9; d_gene: TRBD2; abundance: many; CDR3nt: TGTGCCAGCAGCTTCCGGACTAGCGTAGAGACCCAGTACTTC; CDR3aa: CASSFRTSVETQYF
j_gene: TRBJ2-7; v_gene: TRBV20-1; d_gene: TRBD2; abundance: many; CDR3nt: TGCAGTGCTAGAGCCCTTAGGACTAGCGGGCCCGCCTACGAGCAGTACTTC; CDR3aa: CSARALRTSGPAYEQYF
j_gene: TRBJ2-1; v_gene: TRBV28; d_gene: -; abundance: few; CDR3nt: TGTGCCAGCAGTTTTCAGTGGACCGAGCAGTTCTTC; CDR3aa: CASSFQWTEQFF
j_gene: TRBJ2-6; v_gene: TRBV5-1; d_gene: TRBD1; abundance: -; CDR3nt: TGCGCCAGCAGCTTGGGACCCGGGACAGGGGGCCCTGGGGCCAACGTCCTGACTTTC; CDR3aa: CASSLGPGTGGPGANVLTF
j_gene: TRBJ2-7; v_gene: TRBV2; d_gene: -; abundance: -; CDR3nt: TGTGCCAGTACAAGCCAGGGCGGGGAACGACTGTACTTC; CDR3aa: CASTSQGGERLYF
j_gene: TRBJ1-2; v_gene: TRBV12-3/TRBV12-4; d_gene: -; abundance: many; CDR3nt: TGTGCCAGCAGTTTGTTCCTCTTGGGGGGGATCACGGGTAACTATGGCTACACCTTC; CDR3aa: CASSLFLLGGITGNYGYTF
j_gene: TRBJ2-7; v_gene: TRBV5-1; d_gene: -; abundance: many; CDR3nt: TGCGCCAGCAGCTTGGGGCCCGTCGACAGGAGTTTGACCTACGAGCAGTACTTC; CDR3aa: CASSLGPVDRSLTYEQYF
j_gene: TRBJ2-3; v_gene: TRBV28; d_gene: -; abundance: few; CDR3nt: TGTGCCAGCAGTTTGAGGGGGGGTAGCACAGATACGCAGTATTTT; CDR3aa: CASSLRGGSTDTQYF
j_gene: TRBJ2-1; v_gene: TRBV19; d_gene: -; abundance: many; CDR3nt: TGTGCCAGTGCCCCGGGACTCGAAATGGATGAGCAGTTCTTC; CDR3aa: CASAPGLEMDEQFF
j_gene: TRBJ2-5; v_gene: TRBV4-1; d_gene: -; abundance: -; CDR3nt: TGCGCCAGCAGCCAAGAGGGGACCGGGACTTCAGAGACCCAGTACTTC; CDR3aa: CASSQEGTGTSETQYF
j_gene: TRBJ2-7; v_gene: TRBV24-1; d_gene: -; abundance: many; CDR3nt: TGTGCCACCCTTCCCAGGGTCTCCTACGAGCAGTACTTC; CDR3aa: CATLPRVSYEQYF
j_gene: TRBJ2-3; v_gene: TRBV3-1; d_gene: -; abundance: -; CDR3nt: TGTGCCAGCAGCCAACGGACAATCAGCACAGGTACGCAGTATTTT; CDR3aa: CASSQRTISTGTQYF
j_gene: TRBJ2-7; v_gene: TRBV15; d_gene: -; abundance: -; CDR3nt: TGTGCCACCGGGGGTCCTTGGGGGGAGCAGTACTTC; CDR3aa: CATGGPWGEQYF
j_gene: TRBJ2-2; v_gene: TRBV6-5; d_gene: TRBD1; abundance: few; CDR3nt: TGTGCCAGCAGCGACCGGGACAGGGTAAACACCGGGGAGCTGTTTTTT; CDR3aa: CASSDRDRVNTGELFF
j_gene: TRBJ2-1; v_gene: TRBV6-6; d_gene: TRBD2; abundance: many; CDR3nt: TGTGCCAGCGGGACTAGCGGGAGGGGCTCCTACAATGAGCAGTTCTTC; CDR3aa: CASGTSGRGSYNEQFF
j_gene: TRBJ2-5; v_gene: TRBV7-6; d_gene: -; abundance: -; CDR3nt: TGTGCCAGCAGCGAGGCACTACACCAAGAGACCCAGTACTTC; CDR3aa: CASSEALHQETQYF
j_gene: TRBJ1-5; v_gene: TRBV28; d_gene: -; abundance: -; CDR3nt: TGTGCCAGCAGTTTCCCTAATCAGGGAGGGGGCAATCAGCCCCAGCATTTT; CDR3aa: CASSFPNQGGGNQPQHF
j_gene: TRBJ2-7; v_gene: TRBV3-1; d_gene: -; abundance: -; CDR3nt: TGTGCCAGCAGCCAACGACCACAGCTCAGCTCCTACGAGCAGTACTTC; CDR3aa: CASSQRPQLSSYEQYF
j_gene: TRBJ2-7; v_gene: TRBV7-2; d_gene: -; abundance: once; CDR3nt: TGTGCCAGCAGAGAAGGGGGGAAGTACGTGCAGTACTTC; CDR3aa: CASREGGKYVQYF
j_gene: TRBJ2-1; v_gene: TRBV3-1; d_gene: -; abundance: -; CDR3nt: TGTGCCAGCAGCCAATTTGCGGGACCTTACAATGAGCAGTTCTTC; CDR3aa: CASSQFAGPYNEQFF
j_gene: TRBJ2-7; v_gene: TRBV2; d_gene: TRBD1; abundance: many; CDR3nt: TGTGCCAGCAGAAGACAGGGTTACGAGCAGTACTTC; CDR3aa: CASRRQGYEQYF
j_gene: TRBJ2-7; v_gene: TRBV5-6; d_gene: -; abundance: many; CDR3nt: TGTGCCAGCAGCTATTATGACTCCTCCGACTACGAGCAGTACTTC; CDR3aa: CASSYYDSSDYEQYF
j_gene: TRBJ2-1; v_gene: TRBV6-1; d_gene: TRBD2; abundance: few; CDR3nt: TGTGCCAGTCGAGGACTAGCCGGACCCTACAATGAGCAGTTCTTC; CDR3aa: CASRGLAGPYNEQFF
j_gene: TRBJ2-3; v_gene: TRBV5-1; d_gene: -; abundance: many; CDR3nt: TGCGCCAGCAGCAGAACTAGTACGGGGACCACAGATACGCAGTATTTT; CDR3aa: CASSRTSTGTTDTQYF
j_gene: TRBJ2-7; v_gene: TRBV9; d_gene: TRBD2; abundance: many; CDR3nt: TGTGCCAGCAGCGTAGCGCTAGCGGGAGTCGCCTACGAGCAGTACTTC; CDR3aa: CASSVALAGVAYEQYF
j_gene: TRBJ2-5; v_gene: TRBV7-8; d_gene: -; abundance: -; CDR3nt: TGTGCCAGCAGCCCTGAGAGGGGGGGGGGCGAGTTAGGAGAGACCCAGTACTTC; CDR3aa: CASSPERGGGELGETQYF
j_gene: TRBJ2-7; v_gene: TRBV5-1; d_gene: TRBD2; abundance: many; CDR3nt: TGCGCCAGCAGCACTACTAGCGGGAGGTACGAGCAGTACTTC; CDR3aa: CASSTTSGRYEQYF
j_gene: TRBJ1-1; v_gene: TRBV10-3; d_gene: -; abundance: -; CDR3nt: TGTGCCATCAGTGAACCCCCGGGACGCTCTTCTGAAGCTTTCTTT; CDR3aa: CAISEPPGRSSEAFF
j_gene: TRBJ2-7; v_gene: TRBV20-1; d_gene: TRBD1; abundance: -; CDR3nt: TGCAGTGCTAGAGATACTCAGACAGGGTCCCCCTACGAGCAGTACTTC; CDR3aa: CSARDTQTGSPYEQYF
j_gene: TRBJ1-4; v_gene: TRBV29-1; d_gene: TRBD1; abundance: many; CDR3nt: TGCAGCGCCCAGGGGGAGCGTAATGAAAAACTGTTTTTT; CDR3aa: CSAQGERNEKLFF
j_gene: TRBJ2-1; v_gene: TRBV20-1; d_gene: TRBD2; abundance: -; CDR3nt: TGCAGTGCTAGAGACCGAACCGGGACTAGCGGGAGGGCATTATTCTTC; CDR3aa: CSARDRTGTSGRALFF
j_gene: TRBJ2-7; v_gene: TRBV5-6; d_gene: TRBD2; abundance: -; CDR3nt: TGTGCCAGCAGTGATAGCGGGAGGGCGTCCTACGAGCAGTACTTC; CDR3aa: CASSDSGRASYEQYF
j_gene: TRBJ2-5; v_gene: TRBV7-7; d_gene: TRBD2; abundance: many; CDR3nt: TGTGCTAGCAGCCCTAGCGGGAGAGGAGGAGAGACCCAGTACTTC; CDR3aa: CASSPSGRGGETQYF
j_gene: TRBJ2-7; v_gene: TRBV3-1; d_gene: -; abundance: many; CDR3nt: TGTGCCAGCAGCCAAGACGGGAGCCTCCTTAGGGAGCAGTACTTC; CDR3aa: CASSQDGSLLREQYF
j_gene: TRBJ1-6; v_gene: TRBV2; d_gene: TRBD1; abundance: -; CDR3nt: TGTGCCAGCAGGGGACAGGGGAATTCACCCCTCCACTTT; CDR3aa: CASRGQGNSPLHF